These T cell receptor beta chains were read from a single sample in a study of tumor-infiltrating lymphocytes in primary liver carcinoma. TCRdb reanalysed the multiplex PCR reads using MiXCR and keeps one entry per CDR3 protein. The profile shows approximately 47,000 distinct CDR3 sequences, over 65% of them singletons. Sequencing was performed on liver tumor tissue from sampling region 3. All receptors come from a middle-aged man with primary liver carcinoma and hepatitis B virus infection. Each CDR3 is given with its conserved first and last residue. The D gene is left open where the match is weak. Expanded clones get a size class; other rows say once, few or many, or leave the size out.

clone_size,d_call,j_call,v_call,cdr3_nt,cdr3_aa
-,-,TRBJ2-6,TRBV29-1,TGTAGCGTAACCGGGGCGATGGCAGGGGCCAACGTCATGACTTTC,CSVTGAMAGANVMTF
large,TRBD2,TRBJ2-1,TRBV11-2,TGTGCCAGCAGCTACTCTTCGACTAGCGGGAGGGGAGGCGGGTTCTTC,CASSYSSTSGRGGGFF
-,TRBD1,TRBJ2-3,TRBV10-3,TGTGCCATCATCCCGGGACAGGCTAGCACAGATACGCAGTATTTT,CAIIPGQASTDTQYF
few,-,TRBJ2-3,TRBV19,TGTGCCAGTAGTTCGGGCTACACAGATACGCAGTATTTT,CASSSGYTDTQYF
-,TRBD2,TRBJ2-1,TRBV4-1,TGCGCCAACAGCCAATCCGGGACTACCAGTGACAATGAGCAGTTCTTC,CANSQSGTTSDNEQFF
-,TRBD2,TRBJ2-1,TRBV11-1,TGTGCCAACAGCCTGGGACTAGCGGGAGAAATTGACAATGAGCTGTTCTTC,CANSLGLAGEIDNELFF
many,TRBD2,TRBJ2-1,TRBV4-1,TGCGCCAGCAGCCAATCCGGGACTATTTATTACAATGAGCAGTTCTTC,CASSQSGTIYYNEQFF
-,-,TRBJ2-3,TRBV6-5,TGTGCCAGCAGTGACTCGGGCAGGACTGGAGATACGCAGTATTTT,CASSDSGRTGDTQYF
-,TRBD1,TRBJ2-2,TRBV11-2,TGTGCCTGCAGCTTTGATCGGGACAGGGTCGGCACCGGTGAGCTGTCTTTT,CACSFDRDRVGTGELSF
-,TRBD2,TRBJ2-1,TRBV7-9,TGTGCCAGCAGCCCTGGCACGGCGGGAGTCTGGGATGAGCAGTTCTTC,CASSPGTAGVWDEQFF
-,TRBD1,TRBJ1-6,TRBV28,TGTGCCAGCAGTTCAGGGGGCGAAGGAAATCCACCCCTTCACTTT,CASSSGGEGNPPLHF
many,-,TRBJ2-3,TRBV24-1,TGTGCCACCAGTGAGGGGACAGATACGCAGTATTTT,CATSEGTDTQYF
-,TRBD1,TRBJ2-1,TRBV6-2/TRBV6-3,TGCGCCAGCAGTTACACGTCCGGGACAGGGGGGTACTTC,CASSYTSGTGGYF
-,-,TRBJ1-6,TRBV4-2,TGTGCCAGCAGCCCCTTGGACAGTGAGAACTCACCCCTCCACTTT,CASSPLDSENSPLHF
-,TRBD2,TRBJ2-1,TRBV11-2,TGTCCCAGCAGCATGGATATCAGACTAGCCATGGGTGAGCAGTTCTTC,CPSSMDIRLAMGEQFF
-,-,TRBJ1-1,TRBV29-1,TGCAGCCCTCTCGGCACTGAAGCTTTCTTT,CSPLGTEAFF
once,TRBD2,TRBJ2-1,TRBV28,TGTGCCAGCGAACACTCGTTTGTAGCGGGAGGAGACGATGAGCAGTTCTTC,CASEHSFVAGGDDEQFF
-,-,TRBJ2-3,TRBV29-1,TGCAGTGTTGTGGCCGGGACAGGACTAGATACGCGGTATTTT,CSVVAGTGLDTRYF
many,-,TRBJ1-1,TRBV12-3/TRBV12-4,TGTGCCAGCAGTTTATCCCCGGGGACTGAAGCTTTCTTT,CASSLSPGTEAFF
many,-,TRBJ2-5,TRBV7-9,TGTGCCAGCAGCGGCAGGGTTCGGTCCGGAGAGACCCAGTACTTC,CASSGRVRSGETQYF
many,-,TRBJ2-2,TRBV12-3/TRBV12-4,TGTGCCAGCAGAGACAGCTCAGGGGACACCGGGGAGCTGTTTTTT,CASRDSSGDTGELFF
-,-,TRBJ2-7,TRBV5-1,TGCGCCAGCACGCCAGGGGCCTCATACGAACAGTACTTC,CASTPGASYEQYF
once,TRBD2,TRBJ2-1,TRBV11-1,TGTGACAGCAGCCTGGGACTAGCGGGAGAAGTTGACAATGAGGAGTCCTTC,CDSSLGLAGEVDNEESF
many,-,TRBJ2-4,TRBV7-9,TGTGCCAGCAGCTCACCAGCGGAGGGGTCCAAAAACATTCAGTACTTC,CASSSPAEGSKNIQYF
-,-,TRBJ2-7,TRBV11-2,TGTGCCTGCAGCCAATATTCGGGAGGGGGCTGCGAACAGTACTTC,CACSQYSGGGCEQYF
few,-,TRBJ2-7,TRBV28,TGTGCCAGCAGCCATATAGGAGGGGTTGAATCAGGGCAGTACTTC,CASSHIGGVESGQYF
-,-,TRBJ1-5,TRBV6-1,TGTACCAGCAGCTCCGTGCTTCCCCAGCATTTT,CTSSSVLPQHF
-,TRBD2,TRBJ2-7,TRBV11-2,TGTGCCAGCGGCCAGTATTCGGGAGGGGGATACGGGCAGTACTTC,CASGQYSGGGYGQYF
-,-,TRBJ2-1,TRBV6-5,TGTGACAGCAGTCCACTAGATCCCCCGGACAATGAGCAGTTTTTC,CDSSPLDPPDNEQFF
-,-,TRBJ2-7,TRBV6-1,TGTGCCAGCAGTGAAGCGGCTAGCAGGAGGAGGGAGCAGTACTTC,CASSEAASRRREQYF
-,-,TRBJ2-1,TRBV29-1,TGCAGCGTTGGAGATCCCAGGCGTTTGAGCTTGGAGCAGATCTTC,CSVGDPRRLSLEQIF
-,-,TRBJ2-5,TRBV4-1,TGCGCCAGCAGCCTAGAATTAGGCATGGGAGAGACCCAGTACTTC,CASSLELGMGETQYF
-,-,TRBJ2-4,TRBV29-1,TGCAGCGGGTTCAAAACTGCCGAAAACATTCAGTACTTC,CSGFKTAENIQYF
-,-,TRBJ2-3,TRBV28,-,CASSFGDGTDTQYF
-,-,TRBJ2-7,TRBV4-1,TGCGCCTGCAGCCAAGGGGGACTTGATTACGAGCAGTACTTC,CACSQGGLDYEQYF
-,-,TRBJ1-1,TRBV7-9,TGTGCCAGCACCCCCGGGGACACTGAGGCTTTCTTT,CASTPGDTEAFF
-,-,TRBJ2-1,TRBV10-2,TGCACCAGCAGTGAGTCCGGTGTCGGGTACGGTGAGCAGCTCTTC,CTSSESGVGYGEQLF
many,-,TRBJ1-2,TRBV20-1,TGCAGTGCTCTGGGGGGGAACTATGGCTACACCTTC,CSALGGNYGYTF
-,TRBD2,TRBJ2-2,TRBV12-3/TRBV12-4,TGTGCGAGCAGTTTGTTAGCGGGAGTAGTCGCCGGGGAGCTGTTTTTT,CASSLLAGVVAGELFF